The T cell receptor beta chain described here comes from a study of blood T cells in healthy people across ages. Study details: Template switching recovered approximately one barcoded beta molecule for every two T cells.

Combining a sample-barcoded 5' primer with a J-beta primer mix, a second PCR ran for roughly 7 to 11 cycles. Any given sample supplied a minimum of 2.5 million CDR3-containing paired-end reads. MiXCR, applied by TCRdb to the 5' RACE reads, yields one record per CDR3 protein. The sample lists roughly 860,000 distinct CDR3 sequences, around 68% seen once, with about a quarter in the top ten. The CDR3 has 13 residues. Germline CDR1 DFQATT, CDR2 SNEGSKA (reference sequence). The V gene lost 3 bases and the J gene lost 5 bases, with 13 bases spanning the gap. The sequencing input was blood. This receptor was obtained from a man aged 25 to 45 in good health. The chain couples TRBV20-1 to TRBJ1-2; D gene unclear. The CDR3 DNA is TGCAGTGCTAGGGACGCATCCCTATATGGCTACACCTTC. It translates to CSARDASLYGYTF.